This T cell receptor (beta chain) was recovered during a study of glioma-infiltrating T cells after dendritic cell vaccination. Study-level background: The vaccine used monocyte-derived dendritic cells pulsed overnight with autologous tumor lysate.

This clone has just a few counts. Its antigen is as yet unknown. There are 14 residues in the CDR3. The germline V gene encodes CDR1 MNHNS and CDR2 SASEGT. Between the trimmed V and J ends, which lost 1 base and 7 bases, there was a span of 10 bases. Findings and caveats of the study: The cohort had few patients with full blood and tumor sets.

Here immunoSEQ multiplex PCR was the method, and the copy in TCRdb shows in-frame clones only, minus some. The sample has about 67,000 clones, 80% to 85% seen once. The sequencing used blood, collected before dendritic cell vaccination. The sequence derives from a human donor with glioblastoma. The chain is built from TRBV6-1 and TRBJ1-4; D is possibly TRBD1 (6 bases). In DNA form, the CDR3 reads TGTGCCAGCAGTGAAGATTGGACAGTTGAAAAACTGTTTTTT. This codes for CASSEDWTVEKLFF.